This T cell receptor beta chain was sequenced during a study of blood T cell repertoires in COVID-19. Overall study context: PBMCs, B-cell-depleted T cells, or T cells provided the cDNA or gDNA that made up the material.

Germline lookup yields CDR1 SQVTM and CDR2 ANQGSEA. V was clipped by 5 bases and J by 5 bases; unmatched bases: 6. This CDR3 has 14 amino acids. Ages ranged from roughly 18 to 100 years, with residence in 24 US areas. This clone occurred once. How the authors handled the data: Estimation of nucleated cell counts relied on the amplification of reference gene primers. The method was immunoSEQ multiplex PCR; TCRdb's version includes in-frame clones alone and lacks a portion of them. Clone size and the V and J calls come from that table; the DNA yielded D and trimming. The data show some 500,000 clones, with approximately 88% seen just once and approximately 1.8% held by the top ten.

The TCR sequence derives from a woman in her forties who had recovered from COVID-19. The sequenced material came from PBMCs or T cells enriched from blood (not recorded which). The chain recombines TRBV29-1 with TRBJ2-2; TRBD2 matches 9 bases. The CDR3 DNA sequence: TGCAGCGTTACCGGGACTAGCTATACCGGGGAGCTGTTTTTT. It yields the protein CSVTGTSYTGELFF.